This T cell receptor (beta chain) was documented in a study of blood T cells in healthy people across ages. Together with a sample-barcoded 5' primer, a J-beta primer mix was included in a second PCR lasting about 6 to 11 cycles. TCRdb itself ran the 5' RACE reads through MiXCR, one entry per CDR3 protein. The data hold about 730,000 distinct CDR3 sequences, with more than 40% observed a single time. The sample taken for sequencing was blood. The TCR was taken from a woman aged 60 to 75 in good health.

The CDR3 protein is CASSHTSGGYQETQYF. In DNA, the CDR3 is TGTGCCAGCAGCCATACTAGCGGGGGGTACCAAGAGACCCAGTACTTC. V and J are TRBV7-7 and TRBJ2-5, with 12 bases matching TRBD2. The CDR3 covers 16 residues. V lost 5 bases to trimming and J lost 0 bases; unmatched junction nucleotides: 4. The germline V gene has CDR1 SSHAT and CDR2 FNYEAQ (reference sequence).